Below, one T cell receptor (beta chain) is given with its context. Its antigen remains unknown. The data originate from a study of cytomegalovirus exposure and HLA in healthy donors. General observations from the study: For most TCR beta V segments, an earlier analysis put the productive rate at about 87% or about 30% of the time. CMV serostatus alone was available as immune exposure information.

Healthy bone marrow donors formed the donor group. PCR primers comprised 60 Vbeta and 13 Jbeta primers. The repertoire was sequenced with immunoSEQ multiplex PCR; TCRdb's copy has only in-frame clones and lacks some. The sample lists around 190,000 clones; roughly 85% were seen once. Germline trimming cut 9 bases from V and 8 bases from J; bases unmatched to any gene: 7. The CDR3 spans 12 residues. CDR1 is MNHNY, CDR2 SVGAGI, per germline (reference sequence). The V and J genes are TRBV6-6 and TRBJ2-4, with 7 bases lining up with TRBD2. The sequence derives from a woman aged 45-65 years in good health and CMV-seronegative. The sequenced sample consisted of PBMCs. DNA of the CDR3: TGTGCCAGTGGGGGGGAGGGTCACATTCAGTACTTC. Protein: CASGGEGHIQYF.